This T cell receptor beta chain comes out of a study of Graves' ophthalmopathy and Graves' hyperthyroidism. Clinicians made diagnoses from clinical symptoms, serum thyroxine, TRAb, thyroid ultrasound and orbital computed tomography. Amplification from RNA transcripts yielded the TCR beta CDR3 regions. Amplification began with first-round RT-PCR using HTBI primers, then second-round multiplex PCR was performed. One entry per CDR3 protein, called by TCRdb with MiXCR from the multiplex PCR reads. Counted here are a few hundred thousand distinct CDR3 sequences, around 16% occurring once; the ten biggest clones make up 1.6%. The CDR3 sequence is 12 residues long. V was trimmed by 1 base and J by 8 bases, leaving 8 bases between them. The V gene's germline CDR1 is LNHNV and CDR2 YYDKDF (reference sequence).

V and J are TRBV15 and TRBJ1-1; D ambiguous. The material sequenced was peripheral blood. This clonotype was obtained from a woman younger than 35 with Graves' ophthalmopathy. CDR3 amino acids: CATSRGGIEAFF. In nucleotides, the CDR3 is TGTGCCACCAGCAGAGGAGGGATAGAAGCTTTCTTT.